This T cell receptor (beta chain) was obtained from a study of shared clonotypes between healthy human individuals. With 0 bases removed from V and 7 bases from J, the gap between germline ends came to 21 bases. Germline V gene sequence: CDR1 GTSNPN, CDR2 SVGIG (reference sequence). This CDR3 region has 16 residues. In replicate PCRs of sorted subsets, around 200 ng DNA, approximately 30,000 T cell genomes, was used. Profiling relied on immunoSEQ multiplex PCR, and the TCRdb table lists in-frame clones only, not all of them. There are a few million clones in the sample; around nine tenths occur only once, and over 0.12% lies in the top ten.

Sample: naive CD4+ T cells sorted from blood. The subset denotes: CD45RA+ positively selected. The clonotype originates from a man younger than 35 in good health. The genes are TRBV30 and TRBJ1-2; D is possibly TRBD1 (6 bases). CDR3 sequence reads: CAWSVLRAGEHGGYTF. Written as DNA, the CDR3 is TGTGCCTGGAGTGTTTTGAGGGCAGGGGAGCATGGTGGCTACACCTTC.